The clone carrying this TCR beta chain was observed a handful of times. Other DNA sequences of this sample code for an identical CDR3. The sample originates from a study of shared clonotypes between healthy human individuals. Germline V gives CDR1 KGHSH, CDR2 LQKENI. The length of the CDR3 is 13 residues. V shed 3 bases and J shed 3 bases, with 8 bases lying between them. TCRdb's table, derived via immunoSEQ multiplex PCR, lists solely in-frame clones and lacks some. The top ten clones hold approximately 0.4% of a sample with 2 million to 2.5 million clones, roughly 93% of them seen once. The chain joins TRBV18 to TRBJ1-1; D uncertain. Specimen: naive CD4+ T cells from PBMCs. Subset meaning: CD45RA+ positively selected. The TCR sequence derives from a man aged 18 to 30 in good health. Some clones in this sample may be carry-over from other donors' samples. CDR3 sequence (DNA): TGTGCCAGCTCACCGAGCCGGGACACTGAAGCTTTCTTT. Translation gives CASSPSRDTEAFF.